This T cell receptor beta chain was captured by sequencing in a study of shared clonotypes between healthy human individuals. Study-level background: Per-donor plates numbered three CD4 naive, three CD4 memory, two CD8 naive and one CD8 memory. Study-level results: Generally, naive subsets (rather than memory subsets) showed larger estimated richness. With few donors, the genetic and exposure-history diversity represented was limited.

The study separated CD4+ cells into CD45RA+ naive and CD45RA-negative memory subsets. Comment on this clone: What it binds is not known.

Libraries were prepared by immunoSEQ multiplex PCR; TCRdb keeps only in-frame clonotypes and omits some of them. The sample records 2.5 million or so clones, around nine tenths being singletons. The CDR3 spans 14 residues. Trimming took 1 base from V and 2 from J; bases not matched to a gene: 2. Germline V CDR1 and CDR2: SNHLY, FYNNEI. Sequencing was carried out using naive CD4+ T cells sorted from blood. Subset described: CD45RA+ positively selected. This TCR came from a man between 18 and 35 years old in good health. This chain links TRBV2 with TRBJ2-7, with TRBD1 matching over 7 bases. CDR3 loop: CASSEEQGTYEQYF. CDR3 bases: TGTGCCAGCAGTGAAGAACAGGGGACCTACGAGCAGTACTTC. The whole variable domain, remainder taken from reference TRBV2 and TRBJ2-7, is EPEVTQTPSHQVTQMGQEVILRCVPISNHLYFYWYRQILGQKVEFLVSFYNNEISEKSEIFDDQFSVERPDGSNFTLKIRSTKLEDSAMYFCASSEEQGTYEQYFGPGTRLTVT.